The 12 T cell receptor beta chains given below trace back to one sample, sequenced in a study of blood T cells in healthy people across ages. A second PCR, run for 7 to 11 cycles, used a sample-barcoded 5' primer plus a J-beta primer mix. TCRdb passed the 5' RACE reads through MiXCR, listing each CDR3 protein once. The sample lists about 1,500,000 distinct CDR3 sequences, approximately 28% occurring once. The sequenced sample was blood. The receptors were sampled from a woman aged 25 to 39 in good health.

The CDR3 spells CSVELRGNTEAFF. In nucleotides, the CDR3 is TGCAGCGTTGAACTCCGAGGGAACACTGAAGCTTTCTTT. The V and J genes are TRBV29-1 and TRBJ1-1; D gene unclear. Trimming stripped 2 bases from V and 1 base from J, with 8 bases between. The CDR3 has 13 amino acids. Per the germline V gene, CDR1 is SQVTM and CDR2 is ANQGSEA.

Remarks on this clonotype: A clone one base away is much larger, so this may be a read error. V usage is TRBV2 and J usage is TRBJ2-3; perhaps D is TRBD1 or TRBD2 (5 bases each). Trimming pared 6 bases from V and 9 bases from J, leaving 16 bases between. Germline values: CDR1 SNHLY, CDR2 FYNNEI. CDR3 length equals 13 residues. The CDR3 loop reads CASRGNQGDTQYF. The CDR3 region has the DNA TGTGCCAGCAGAGGAAATCAGGGAGACACGCAGTATTTT.

J is TRBJ1-2 and V is TRBV3-1, with 9 bases that match TRBD1. The CDR3 consists of 17 residues. Losses at the gene ends were 0 bases for V and 8 bases for J; bases not matched to a gene: 13. The germline V gene encodes CDR1 LGHDT and CDR2 YNNKEL (reference sequence). The CDR3 coding sequence is TGTGCCAGCAGCCAAGAAGGGCTGGGGGGGACAGGGATAGGCTACACCTTC. Amino acids: CASSQEGLGGTGIGYTF.

The chain uses TRBV25-1 and TRBJ2-1; D unclear. CDR3 length: 16 amino acids. CDR1 and CDR2 from the germline V gene are MGHDK and SYGVNS. V was clipped by 4 bases and J by 0 bases, with 13 bases between them. CDR3 nucleotide sequence: TGTGCCAGCAGTGGACTTGACGCGAGCTCCTACAATGAGCAGTTCTTC. Residues: CASSGLDASSYNEQFF.

Regarding this clonotype: One base away lies a much larger clone, so this may be a sequencing read error. V usage is TRBV7-9 and J usage is TRBJ2-6; D remains unclear. The CDR3 totals 13 residues. Germline CDR1 is SEHNR and CDR2 is FQNEAQ (reference sequence). The CDR3 spells CASTPSGVNVLTF. CDR3 nucleotide sequence: TGTGCCAGCACCCCTTCTGGGGTCAACGTCCTGACTTTC.

This chain connects TRBV10-3 to TRBJ2-3; 8 bases map to TRBD2. The germline V gene encodes CDR1 ENHRY and CDR2 SYGVKD. Trimming at V came to 2 bases and at J to 3 bases, leaving 4 bases not matched to a gene. The CDR3 runs to 15 residues. The CDR3 DNA sequence: TGTGCCATCAGTGAGAGTAGCGGGGTGACAGATACGCAGTATTTT. This sequence encodes CAISESSGVTDTQYF.

This clonotype was recorded a few times. The gene calls are TRBV7-2 and TRBJ2-1; 16 bases are a match to TRBD2. CDR1 and CDR2 (germline): SGHTA, FQGNSA. V was clipped by 3 bases and J by 8 bases; unmatched bases: 4. The CDR3 is 16 residues long. As DNA, the CDR3 is TGTGCCAGCAGCTTGGGGACTAGCGGGGGGGCGGATGAGCAGTTCTTC. Residues: CASSLGTSGGADEQFF.

This clonotype appeared a few times. J is TRBJ1-2 and V is TRBV5-1; D is undetermined. V was trimmed by 0 bases and J by 0 bases, leaving 9 bases between them. Per the germline V gene, CDR1 is SGHRS and CDR2 is YFSETQ. CDR3 length: 15 amino acids. CDR3: CASSLDQLANYGYTF. CDR3 coding DNA: TGCGCCAGCAGCTTGGACCAGTTAGCTAACTATGGCTACACCTTC. Variable domain in full (rest from reference TRBV5-1 and TRBJ1-2): KAGVTQTPRYLIKTRGQQVTLSCSPISGHRSVSWYQQTPGQGLQFLFEYFSETQRNKGNFPGRFSGRQFSNSRSEMNVSTLELGDSALYLCASSLDQLANYGYTFGSGTRLTVV.

This clonotype turned up a few times. The chain recombines TRBV2 with TRBJ1-2; no clear D. V was pared by 7 bases and J by 1 base, with 7 bases between. Germline CDR1 is SNHLY and CDR2 is FYNNEI. This CDR3 is built from 12 residues. The CDR3 region has the DNA TGTGCCAGCAATGGAGATAACTATGGCTACACCTTC. Translating it yields CASNGDNYGYTF.

This clonotype was detected only a few times. V gene TRBV10-3 combines with J gene TRBJ2-5; D is ambiguous. CDR1 is ENHRY, CDR2 SYGVKD, per germline. This CDR3 region has 12 residues. V gave up 11 bases and J gave up 2 bases, with 12 bases separating them. The CDR3 spells CAAGPKQETQYF. The CDR3 region has the DNA TGTGCCGCCGGGCCGAAGCAAGAGACCCAGTACTTC.

The CDR3 nucleotides are TGCAGCGTTGAAGGAAGGCAGGGGGCCAAAAACATTCAGTACTTC. Encoded protein: CSVEGRQGAKNIQYF. V and J are TRBV29-1 and TRBJ2-4, with a possible D match to TRBD1 (6 bases). Germline-derived CDR1 and CDR2 are SQVTM and ANQGSEA. The length of the CDR3 is 15 residues. V lost 1 base and J lost 1, with 11 bases in between.

A remark on this clonotype: This sequence may be a read error, since a much larger clone differs from it by one base. The chain joins TRBV5-1 to TRBJ2-7; 9 positions agree with TRBD1. This CDR3 is 16 amino acids long. Losses at the gene ends were 4 bases for V and 7 bases for J; bases not matched to a gene: 15. CDR1 is SGHRS and CDR2 is YFSETQ in the germline V gene. CDR3 loop: CASSVGGTGILNEQYF. The CDR3 region has the DNA TGCGCCAGCAGCGTCGGCGGGACAGGGATCCTCAATGAGCAGTACTTC.